A selection of T cell receptor beta chains follows, all from one sample in a study of cytomegalovirus exposure and HLA in healthy donors. Assay used: immunoSEQ multiplex PCR; TCRdb lists only in-frame clones, some missing. The ten most abundant clones cover less than 3.5% of a sample with approximately 110,000 clones. The sequenced sample consisted of PBMCs. The receptors derive from a man aged 25-45 years in good health and CMV-seronegative. CDR3s include the opening cysteine and the closing phenylalanine or tryptophan. Each record gives: V gene, J gene, D gene, CDR3 DNA, CDR3 protein. The D gene is left open where the match is weak.

TRBV28	TRBJ2-2	TRBD1	TGTGCCAGCGGAGGACAGGGAGCGAACACCGGGGAGCTGTTTTTT	CASGGQGANTGELFF
TRBV30	TRBJ2-7	TRBD2	TGTGCCTCCCCCCGGCCTAGCGGGAGTGGAGAGCAGTACTTC	CASPRPSGSGEQYF
TRBV7-9	TRBJ2-7	TRBD2	TGTGCCAGCAGCTTTTCCGGGACTACCTCCTACGAGCAGTACTTC	CASSFSGTTSYEQYF
TRBV6-4	TRBJ2-7	-	TGTGCCAGCAGTGAATCTCCGAGCTACGAGCAGTACTTC	CASSESPSYEQYF
TRBV25-1	TRBJ1-4	-	TGTGCCAGCAGTGAAGGGACTAAAACAACTAATGAAAAACTGTTTTTT	CASSEGTKTTNEKLFF
TRBV30	TRBJ2-3	TRBD2	TGTGCCTGGAGGCCGAGACTAGCGGGAGATACGCAGTATTTT	CAWRPRLAGDTQYF
TRBV6-6	TRBJ2-1	TRBD2	TGTGCCAGCAGACCTAGCGGGAGAAATAGGAATGAGCAGTTCTTC	CASRPSGRNRNEQFF
TRBV7-9	TRBJ2-7	-	TGTGCCAGCAGGGCACACCGGGACATCACTCCCTACGAGCAGTACTTC	CASRAHRDITPYEQYF
TRBV5-8	TRBJ2-7	TRBD2	TGTGCCAGCAGCGGGGGGGAACTAGCGGGAGTTTACCCCTACGAGCAGTACTTC	CASSGGELAGVYPYEQYF
TRBV30	TRBJ2-2	TRBD1	TGTGCCTGGAGCAAAGGGACAGGGAGGACCGGGGAGCTGTTTTTT	CAWSKGTGRTGELFF
TRBV5-6	TRBJ2-7	TRBD1	TGTGCCAGCAGGCCTGACAGGGGCAACGAGCAGTACTTC	CASRPDRGNEQYF
TRBV28	TRBJ1-3	-	TGTGCCAGCAGTTTCGGTACGGGGGTAGGAAACACCATATATTTT	CASSFGTGVGNTIYF
TRBV10-3	TRBJ2-2	TRBD1	TGTGCCATCGCAGGACAGGGGGCGGCTAACACCGGGGAGCTGTTTTTT	CAIAGQGAANTGELFF
TRBV2	TRBJ2-1	-	TGTGCCAGCCAAGCCCCCTCGGCCTACAATGAGCAGTTCTTC	CASQAPSAYNEQFF
TRBV11-2	TRBJ2-7	-	TGTGCCAGCAGGGCACGCTGGGGGCCCATCGAGCAGTACTTC	CASRARWGPIEQYF
TRBV29-1	TRBJ2-3	-	TGCAGCGTTGAGCACAGGTTTTTCACAGATACGCAGTATTTT	CSVEHRFFTDTQYF
TRBV11-2	TRBJ2-1	TRBD1	TGTGCCAGCGACTTTAACCCACAGGGGACGCAGTTCTTC	CASDFNPQGTQFF
TRBV6-6	TRBJ1-4	-	TGTGCCAGCAGCCGTGGGCGGGCGAATGAAAAACTGTTTTTT	CASSRGRANEKLFF
TRBV6-5	TRBJ2-7	-	TGTGCCAGCAGCTTCCGGTTGTCGGGGAGCGACGAGCAGTACTTC	CASSFRLSGSDEQYF
TRBV9	TRBJ2-3	-	TGTGCCAGCAGCTCAGGGAGGCAATCGCGCGCAGATACGCAGTATTTT	CASSSGRQSRADTQYF
TRBV6-1	TRBJ2-3	-	TGTGCCACCACCCCGGGAACAGATACGCAGTATTTT	CATTPGTDTQYF
TRBV7-2	TRBJ1-2	-	TGTGCCAGCAGACTCCTTAACTATGGCTACACCTTC	CASRLLNYGYTF
TRBV30	TRBJ2-1	TRBD1	TGTGCCTCCATACAGGGGCATGAGCAGTTCTTC	CASIQGHEQFF